The source of this T cell receptor (beta chain) is a study of PD-1 blockade in classical Hodgkin lymphoma. Comments on this clone: Its antigen is unidentified.

V was clipped by 5 bases and J by 10 bases; unmatched bases: 10. Germline V gene sequence: CDR1 SGDLS, CDR2 YYNGEE. This CDR3 has 14 amino acids. Findings and limits, study-wide: Repertoires differed for reasons still undefined, possibly disease activity or prior therapy. Those starting nivolumab under 1 year post-ASCT were excluded. Prior to therapy, complete responders displayed diversity much like that of newly diagnosed patients.

Using immunoSEQ multiplex PCR, the repertoire was profiled, and TCRdb retains in-frame clones only, with some absent. The data contain about 98,000 clones, roughly 92% of them singletons. Every one of the patients relapsed after autologous stem cell transplantation (brentuximab vedotin exposure was variable). The input for sequencing was peripheral blood mononuclear cells (PBMCs), taken at baseline. The gene calls are TRBV9 and TRBJ2-2, with 8 bases that match TRBD1. The sequence was obtained from a human donor with classical Hodgkin lymphoma. CDR3 coding DNA: TGTGCCAGCAGGCCAGGGGGCGGGAAAACGGAGCTGTTTTTT. It translates to CASRPGGGKTELFF.